This T cell receptor (beta chain) was found in a study of CD8 T cells in Susac syndrome. Study-level background: At the time their blood was drawn, patients with Susac syndrome were either therapy-naive, on corticosteroids (with some of them also receiving intravenous immunoglobulin), or on intravenous immunoglobulin alone. Study conclusions and caveats: The number of individuals included in the study's TCR sequencing and HLA analysis was acknowledged as relatively small.

The authors sequenced TCR beta from blood CD8+ and CD4+ T cells. As to this clonotype: The antigen remains undetermined.

The J segment lost 7 bases and the V segment lost 0 bases, leaving 5 bases of the junction unmatched. The CDR3 sequence is 15 residues long. Germline CDR1 and CDR2: SGDLS and YYNGEE. RNA, at about 0.45 to 1 ug, was reverse transcribed with random hexamers. The immunoSEQ assay covered 54 Vbeta and 13 Jbeta segments for CDR3. TCRdb fed the immunoSEQ multiplex PCR reads into MiXCR, producing one record per CDR3 protein. The profile shows under 200,000 distinct CDR3 sequences, under 95% of them singletons. This TCR was recovered from a human donor with Susac syndrome. Input material: CD4+ T cells from PBMCs. This chain links TRBV9 with TRBJ2-1, with 9 bases fitting TRBD1. The CDR3 sequence is CASSVVGQGMNEQFF. The CDR3 DNA is TGTGCCAGCAGCGTAGTGGGACAGGGCATGAATGAGCAGTTCTTC.